Included here is one T cell receptor beta chain sequence, with context. Its cognate antigen is unknown. The sample originates from a study of cytomegalovirus exposure and HLA in healthy donors. At the level of the study: The Caucasian-associated ancestry cluster contained 81% of the approximately 430 genotyped donors. General study points: It was 164 TCR beta chains that were listed as cytomegalovirus-associated. An analysis done earlier found most TCR beta V segments productive about 90% or about 30% of the time. Rarity held for most TCR sequences, but there were some public TCRs that occurred in many donors.

Per germline, CDR1 KGHSY and CDR2 FQNENV. Trimming pared 2 bases from V and 12 bases from J, leaving 16 bases between. This CDR3 spans 14 amino acids. PCR was performed using 60 Vbeta and 13 Jbeta primers. Clones were sequenced by immunoSEQ multiplex PCR, and TCRdb holds only the in-frame ones, with some missing. Of 200,000 to 250,000 clones in the sample, roughly 90% were seen once. The chain joins TRBV16 to TRBJ1-4; possibly TRBD1 for D (5 bases). This sequence originates from a woman aged 18 to 35 in good health and CMV-seronegative. The material sequenced was PBMCs. CDR3 nucleotides: TGTGCCAGCAGCCAAGGGCAGGGATTTGGGGAACTGTTTTTT. Protein product: CASSQGQGFGELFF.